This record covers a single T cell receptor (beta chain). Antigen: not known. This record belongs to a study of T cells after yellow fever vaccination. The wider study: SMART-Seq v4 Ultra Low Input prepared the low-cell-number fractions.

This CDR3 contains 17 residues. Study-wide results and limits: Researchers noted that a small share of clonotypes showed up in both CD4 and CD8 compartments.

They built TCR cDNA with 5'RACE template switching, a step that put in a universal primer site and UMIs. TCRdb analysed the 5' RACE reads with MiXCR anew, one entry per CDR3 protein. The top ten hold about 3.3% of the sample, which has fewer than 400,000 distinct CDR3 sequences, roughly 10% seen once. The clonotype was recovered from a man between 18 and 35 years old who received the YFV17D yellow fever vaccine. This chain connects TRBV21-1 to TRBJ1-2. TRBV21-1 constitutes a pseudogene. The sequencing used CD4+ T cells sorted from PBMCs, collected 45 days after the yellow fever booster vaccination. Written as DNA, the CDR3 is TGTGCCAGCAGCAAAATCAGCGTGACGGCAGCTAACTATGGCTACACCTTC. Its translation is CASSKISVTAANYGYTF.